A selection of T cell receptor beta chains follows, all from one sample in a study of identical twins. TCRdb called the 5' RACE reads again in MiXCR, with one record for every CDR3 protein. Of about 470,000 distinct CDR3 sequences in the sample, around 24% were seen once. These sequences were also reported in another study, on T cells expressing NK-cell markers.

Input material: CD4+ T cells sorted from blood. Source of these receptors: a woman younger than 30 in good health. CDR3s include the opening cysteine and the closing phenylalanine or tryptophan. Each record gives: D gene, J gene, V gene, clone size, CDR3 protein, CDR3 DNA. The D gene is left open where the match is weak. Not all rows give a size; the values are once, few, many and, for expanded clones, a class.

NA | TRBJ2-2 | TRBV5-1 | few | CASGRSLNTGELFF | TGCGCCAGCGGAAGAAGCCTCAACACCGGGGAGCTGTTTTTT
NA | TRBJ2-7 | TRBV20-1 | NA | CSASARLNSYEQYF | TGCAGTGCTAGTGCCCGATTAAACTCCTACGAGCAGTACTTC
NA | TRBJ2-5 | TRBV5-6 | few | CASSLSELQETQYF | TGTGCCAGCAGCTTATCCGAGCTCCAAGAGACCCAGTACTTC
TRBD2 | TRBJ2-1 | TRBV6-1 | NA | CSSSQGLAAVNEQFF | TGTTCCAGCAGCCAGGGACTAGCGGCAGTCAATGAGCAGTTCTTC
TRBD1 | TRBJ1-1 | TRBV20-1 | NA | CSARRRGQGGTEAFF | TGCAGTGCTAGGAGACGGGGACAGGGTGGAACTGAAGCTTTCTTT
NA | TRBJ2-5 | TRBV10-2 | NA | CASGPEETQYF | TGCGCCAGCGGGCCAGAAGAGACCCAGTACTTC
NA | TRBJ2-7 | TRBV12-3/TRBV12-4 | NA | CDSRLSRVHEQYF | TGTGACAGCAGACTTTCGAGGGTCCACGAGCAGTACTTC
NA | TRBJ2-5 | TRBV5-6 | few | CASSLEGVQTQYF | TGTGCCAGCAGCTTGGAGGGAGTACAGACCCAGTACTTC
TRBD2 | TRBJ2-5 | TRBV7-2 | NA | CASSLVRGLVETQYF | TGTGCCAGCAGCTTAGTGCGGGGGTTGGTGGAGACCCAGTACTTC
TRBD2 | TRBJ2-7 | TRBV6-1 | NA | CASTRGGYSGQVNEQYF | TGTGCCAGCACACGGGGGGGTTACAGCGGGCAGGTGAACGAGCAGTACTTC
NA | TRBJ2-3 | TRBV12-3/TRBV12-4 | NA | CASSVGDSDTQYF | TGTGCCAGCAGTGTCGGGGATTCTGATACGCAGTATTTT
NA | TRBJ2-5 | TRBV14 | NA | CASSAERGTQYF | TGTGCCAGCAGCGCCGAAAGGGGGACCCAGTACTTC
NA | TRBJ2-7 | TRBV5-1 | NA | CASSLGLQVEHEQYF | TGCGCCAGCAGCTTGGGGTTGCAGGTGGAGCACGAGCAGTACTTC
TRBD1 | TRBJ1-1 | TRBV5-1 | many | CASSRTGGRGSEAFF | TGCGCCAGCAGCCGTACAGGGGGCAGAGGGTCTGAAGCTTTCTTT
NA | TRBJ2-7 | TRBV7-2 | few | CASSLEGGVGEQYF | TGTGCCAGCAGCTTAGAGGGTGGCGTGGGGGAGCAGTACTTC
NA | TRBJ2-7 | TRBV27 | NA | CASSRSFTRVPSYEQYF | TGTGCCAGCAGCCGCTCCTTTACCCGGGTTCCTTCCTACGAGCAGTACTTC
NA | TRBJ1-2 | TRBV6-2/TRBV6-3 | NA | CASSAKGGGYTF | TGTGCCAGCAGCGCTAAAGGGGGTGGCTACACCTTC
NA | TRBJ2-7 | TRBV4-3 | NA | CASSQVEGRYYEQYF | TGCGCCAGCAGCCAAGTTGAAGGCAGGTACTACGAGCAGTACTTC
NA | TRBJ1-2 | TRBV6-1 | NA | CASSEGRGYGYTF | TGTGCCAGCAGTGAAGGACGAGGCTATGGCTACACCTTC
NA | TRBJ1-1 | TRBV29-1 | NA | CSVGWTPNTEAFF | TGCAGCGTTGGATGGACCCCGAACACTGAAGCTTTCTTT
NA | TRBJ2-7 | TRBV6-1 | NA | CASSARVFTNEQYF | TGTGCCAGCAGCGCCCGGGTCTTCACTAACGAGCAGTACTTC
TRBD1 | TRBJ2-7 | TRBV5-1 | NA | CASRPPGTGASYEQYF | TGCGCCAGCAGACCCCCCGGGACAGGGGCTTCCTACGAGCAGTACTTC
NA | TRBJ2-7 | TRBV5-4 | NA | CASSLKAGLSYEQYF | TGTGCCAGCAGCTTGAAAGCAGGGCTCTCCTACGAGCAGTACTTC
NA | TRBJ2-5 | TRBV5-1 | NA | CASSLTGPAGGAQYF | TGCGCCAGCAGCTTGACAGGTCCGGCCGGAGGGGCCCAGTACTTC
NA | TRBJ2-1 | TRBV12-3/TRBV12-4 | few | CASRAGQLTYNEQFF | TGTGCCAGCAGGGCGGGACAGTTAACCTACAATGAGCAGTTCTTC
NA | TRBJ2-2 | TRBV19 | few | CASRTYRAETGELFF | TGTGCCAGTAGGACCTACAGGGCAGAGACCGGGGAGCTGTTTTTT
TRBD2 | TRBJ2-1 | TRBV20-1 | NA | CSARPMGGRVYNEQFF | TGCAGTGCTAGACCAATGGGCGGGAGGGTCTACAATGAGCAGTTCTTC
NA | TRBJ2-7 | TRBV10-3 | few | CAIGKGGYYEQYF | TGTGCCATCGGCAAGGGCGGCTACTACGAGCAGTACTTC
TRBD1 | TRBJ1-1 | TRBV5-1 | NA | CASSRAGTGVFRFTEAFF | TGCGCCAGCAGCAGGGCGGGGACAGGGGTGTTTCGATTTACTGAAGCTTTCTTT
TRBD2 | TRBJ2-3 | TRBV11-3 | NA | CASSWGLAGNTDTQYF | TGTGCCAGCAGCTGGGGACTAGCGGGGAACACAGATACGCAGTATTTT
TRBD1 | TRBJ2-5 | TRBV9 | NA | CASSVATGAGTQYF | TGTGCCAGCAGCGTAGCGACAGGGGCGGGGACCCAGTACTTC
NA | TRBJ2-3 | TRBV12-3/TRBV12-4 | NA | CASSFGGLHTDTQYF | TGTGCCAGCAGTTTCGGTGGCTTACACACAGATACGCAGTATTTT
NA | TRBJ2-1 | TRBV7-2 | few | CASSLWNNEQFF | TGTGCCAGCAGCTTGTGGAACAATGAGCAGTTCTTC